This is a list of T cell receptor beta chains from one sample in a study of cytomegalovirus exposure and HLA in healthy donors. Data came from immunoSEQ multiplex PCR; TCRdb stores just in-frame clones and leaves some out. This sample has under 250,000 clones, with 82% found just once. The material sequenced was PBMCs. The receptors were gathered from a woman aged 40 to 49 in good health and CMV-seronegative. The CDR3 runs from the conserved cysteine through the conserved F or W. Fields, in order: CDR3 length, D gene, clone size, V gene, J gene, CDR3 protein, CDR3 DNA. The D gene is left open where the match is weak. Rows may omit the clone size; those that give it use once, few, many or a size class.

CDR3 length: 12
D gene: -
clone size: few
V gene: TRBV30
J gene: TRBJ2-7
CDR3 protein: CAWGGMAYEQYF
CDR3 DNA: TGTGCCTGGGGGGGGATGGCCTACGAGCAGTACTTC

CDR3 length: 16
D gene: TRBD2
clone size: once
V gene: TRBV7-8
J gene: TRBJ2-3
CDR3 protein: CASSSAGLAGTDTQYF
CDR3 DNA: TGTGCCAGCAGCTCCGCGGGGCTAGCGGGGACAGATACGCAGTATTTT

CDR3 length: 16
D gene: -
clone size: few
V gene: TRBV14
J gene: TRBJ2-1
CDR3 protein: CASSPFGPMAINEQFF
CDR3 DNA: TGTGCCAGCAGCCCGTTTGGGCCGATGGCCATCAATGAGCAGTTCTTC

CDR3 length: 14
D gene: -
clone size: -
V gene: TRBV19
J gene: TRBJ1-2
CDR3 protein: CASSVQGPSYGYTF
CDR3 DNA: TGTGCCAGTAGTGTGCAGGGCCCCAGCTATGGCTACACCTTC

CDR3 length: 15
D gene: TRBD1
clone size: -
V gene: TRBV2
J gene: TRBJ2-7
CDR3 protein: CASSARQGKYYEQYF
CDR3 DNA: TGTGCCAGCAGTGCCAGACAGGGGAAGTACTACGAGCAGTACTTC

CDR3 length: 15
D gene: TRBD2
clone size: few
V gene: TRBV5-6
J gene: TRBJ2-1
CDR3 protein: CASTRGTSGSQEQFF
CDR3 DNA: TGTGCCAGCACCCGAGGGACTAGCGGGAGTCAAGAGCAGTTCTTC

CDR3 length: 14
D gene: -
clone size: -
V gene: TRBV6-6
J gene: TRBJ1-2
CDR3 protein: CASSYSRGIYGYTF
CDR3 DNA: TGTGCCAGCAGTTACTCCCGGGGTATCTATGGCTACACCTTC

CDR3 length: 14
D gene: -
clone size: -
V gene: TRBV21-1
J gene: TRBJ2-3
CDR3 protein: CASSKQLSTDTQYF
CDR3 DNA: TGTGCCAGCAGCAAGCAACTAAGCACAGATACGCAGTATTTT

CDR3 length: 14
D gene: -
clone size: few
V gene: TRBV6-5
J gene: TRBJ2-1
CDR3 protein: CASSYSAAYNEQFF
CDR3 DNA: TGTGCCAGCAGTTACTCGGCTGCCTACAATGAGCAGTTCTTC

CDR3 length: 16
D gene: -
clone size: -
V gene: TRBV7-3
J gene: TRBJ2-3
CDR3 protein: CASSLNQAGGADTQYF
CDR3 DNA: TGTGCCAGCAGCTTAAATCAAGCGGGTGGGGCAGATACGCAGTATTTT

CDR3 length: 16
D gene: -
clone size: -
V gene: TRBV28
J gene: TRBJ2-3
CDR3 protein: CASGWRRDTNTDTQYF
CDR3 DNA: TGTGCCAGCGGTTGGCGTCGGGACACAAACACAGATACGCAGTATTTT

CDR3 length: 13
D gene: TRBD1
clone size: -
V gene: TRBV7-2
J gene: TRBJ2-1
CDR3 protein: CASSLDRGSEQFF
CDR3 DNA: TGTGCCAGCAGCTTAGACAGGGGTAGTGAGCAGTTCTTC

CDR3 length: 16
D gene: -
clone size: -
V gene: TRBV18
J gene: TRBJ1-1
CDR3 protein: CASSPTSFRVNTEAFF
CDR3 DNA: TGTGCCAGCTCACCAACATCTTTCAGGGTGAACACTGAAGCTTTCTTT

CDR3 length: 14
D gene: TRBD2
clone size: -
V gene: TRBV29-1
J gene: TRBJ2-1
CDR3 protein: CSVVRRGRVNEQFF
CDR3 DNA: TGCAGCGTTGTACGGCGCGGGAGGGTGAATGAGCAGTTCTTC

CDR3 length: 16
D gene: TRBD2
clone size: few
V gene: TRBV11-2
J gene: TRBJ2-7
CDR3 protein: CASSLDLASGPYEQYF
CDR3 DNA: TGTGCCAGCAGCTTAGATCTGGCTAGCGGTCCCTACGAGCAGTACTTC

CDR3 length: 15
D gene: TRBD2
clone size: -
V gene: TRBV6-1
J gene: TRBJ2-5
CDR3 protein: CASSEGLAGKETQYF
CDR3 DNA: TGTGCCAGCAGTGAGGGACTAGCGGGAAAAGAGACCCAGTACTTC

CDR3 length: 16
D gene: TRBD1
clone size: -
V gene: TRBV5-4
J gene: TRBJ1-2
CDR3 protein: CASSLQGQTTNYGYTF
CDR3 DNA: TGTGCCAGCAGCTTGCAGGGACAGACCACTAACTATGGCTACACCTTC

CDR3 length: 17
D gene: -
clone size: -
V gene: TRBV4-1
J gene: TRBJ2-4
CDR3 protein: CASSQEAQGRAKNIQYF
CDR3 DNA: TGCGCCAGCAGCCAAGAGGCCCAGGGTCGGGCCAAAAACATTCAGTACTTC